Each of the 18 T cell receptor beta chains below was sequenced from the same sample in a study of T cells after yellow fever vaccination. TCRdb analysed the 5' RACE reads with MiXCR anew, one entry per CDR3 protein. The sample consists of roughly 160,000 distinct CDR3 sequences, approximately 9.9% of them appearing once. The specimen comprised CD8+ T cells sorted from PBMCs, sampled 45 days after the yellow fever booster vaccination. All receptors come from a man aged 18 to 35 who received the YFV17D yellow fever vaccine.

This clonotype was observed at least ten times. The V gene is TRBV5-8, the J gene TRBJ2-7, with a possible D match to TRBD2 (5 bases). There are 13 residues in the CDR3. Germline V lookup: CDR1 SGHTS, CDR2 YDEGEE. V was pared by 4 bases and J by 2 bases, with 10 bases between. This CDR3 is CASSPPGAYEQYF. CDR3 in DNA: TGTGCCAGCAGCCCCCCCGGGGCCTACGAGCAGTACTTC. The variable domain in full, with the rest retrieved from reference TRBV5-8 and TRBJ2-7, is EAGVTQSPTHLIKTRGQQATLRCSPISGHTSVYWYQQALGLGLQFLLWYDEGEERNRGNFPPRFSGRQFPNYSSELNVNALELEDSALYLCASSPPGAYEQYFGPGTRLTVT.

This chain's CDR3 is CASSQMGEGETQYF. DNA of the CDR3: TGTGCCAGCAGCCAAATGGGGGAGGGAGAGACCCAGTACTTC. This chain links TRBV7-9 with TRBJ2-5, with 7 bases lining up with TRBD2. Germline values: CDR1 SEHNR, CDR2 FQNEAQ (reference sequence). Trimming took 5 bases from V and 4 from J; bases not matched to a gene: 7. The CDR3 loop spans 14 amino acids. Looking up the rest from reference TRBV7-9 and TRBJ2-5 gives the full variable domain: DTGVSQNPRHKITKRGQNVTFRCDPISEHNRLYWYRQTLGQGPEFLTYFQNEAQLEKSRLLSDRFSAERPKGSFSTLEIQRTEQGDSAMYLCASSQMGEGETQYFGPGTRLLVL.

This clonotype was observed many times. V gene TRBV4-3 combines with J gene TRBJ2-5; D perhaps matches TRBD1 (5 bases). Per the germline V gene, CDR1 is LGHNA and CDR2 is YSLEER. There are 13 residues in the CDR3. V was cut by 1 base and J by 2 bases, with 5 bases left in between. The CDR3 sequence: CASSQGQQETQYF. The CDR3 DNA follows: TGCGCCAGCAGCCAAGGACAGCAAGAGACCCAGTACTTC.

The chain has TRBV4-3 and TRBJ1-1, with TRBD1 matching over 9 bases. V gave up 3 bases and J gave up 3 bases; unmatched junction bases: 5. The germline V gene has CDR1 LGHNA and CDR2 YSLEER. The CDR3 totals 15 residues. CDR3 bases: TGCGCCAGCAGCCAGGGGGACAGGGCCTACACTGAAGCTTTCTTT. This encodes CASSQGDRAYTEAFF.

This clonotype occurred many times. The chain carries TRBV6-2 or TRBV6-3 and TRBJ2-7; perhaps TRBD1 as D (5 bases). V was pared by 6 bases and J by 4 bases, with 16 bases between. This CDR3 is 14 amino acids long. Germline CDR1 is MNHEY and CDR2 is SVGEGT. CDR3 DNA: TGTGCCAGCAGCAAACTTCTGGACATTTACGAGCAGTACTTC. Protein sequence: CASSKLLDIYEQYF.

The rearrangement uses TRBV20-1 and TRBJ2-3, with 7 bases identical to TRBD1. The CDR3 has 14 amino acids. The V gene's germline CDR1 is DFQATT and CDR2 SNEGSKA (reference sequence). Trimming cost V 6 bases and J 0 bases; bases outside gene matches: 6. CDR3 sequence (DNA): TGCAGTGCCCGGCCGGGACAGAGCACAGATACGCAGTATTTT. It is translated as CSARPGQSTDTQYF.

This clonotype has a handful of counts. CDR3 loop: CASSWGAYEQYV. The CDR3 nucleotides read TGTGCCAGCAGTTGGGGAGCGTACGAGCAGTACGTC. The genes are TRBV6-2 or TRBV6-3 and TRBJ2-7; D is perhaps TRBD2 (5 bases). Germline V lookup: CDR1 MNHEY, CDR2 SVGEGT. Deletions cut 4 bases from V and 4 bases from J, with 8 bases between. The length of the CDR3 is 12 residues.

This clonotype was observed at least ten times. The gene calls are TRBV12-3 or TRBV12-4 and TRBJ2-5; D is unclear. This CDR3 region has 15 residues. V was pared by 5 bases and J by 0 bases, with 13 bases between. CDR3 nucleotide sequence: TGTGCCAGCAGTCCCATCGGAGAGTACCAAGAGACCCAGTACTTC. As protein: CASSPIGEYQETQYF.

The rearrangement joins TRBV4-2 to TRBJ2-1; no definite D call. Germline V gene sequence: CDR1 LGHNA, CDR2 YNFKEQ. The CDR3 runs 14 residues. V dropped 0 bases and J dropped 4 bases, with 7 bases sitting between them. In DNA form, the CDR3 reads TGTGCCAGCAGCCAAGAGGACCCTTACAATGAGCAGTTCTTC. This gives the protein CASSQEDPYNEQFF.

This chain joins TRBV7-9 and TRBJ2-7; D gene unclear. Trimming removed 2 bases at V and 2 bases at J, with 16 bases between. This CDR3 is 16 amino acids long. The germline gives CDR1 SEHNR, CDR2 FQNEAQ (reference sequence). CDR3 sequence reads: CASSLWADGETYEQYV. Written as DNA, the CDR3 is TGTGCCAGCAGCTTATGGGCGGACGGCGAAACCTACGAGCAGTACGTC.

The chain employs TRBV9 and TRBJ1-1; D is perhaps TRBD1 (5 bases). The CDR3 sequence is 14 residues long. Germline CDR1 is SGDLS and CDR2 is YYNGEE. Trimming stripped 0 bases from V and 3 bases from J, with 9 bases between. CDR3 protein: CASSVDGGDTEAFF. CDR3 sequence (DNA): TGTGCCAGCAGCGTAGATGGGGGAGACACTGAAGCTTTCTTT. Full variable domain (missing parts from reference TRBV9 and TRBJ1-1): DSGVTQTPKHLITATGQRVTLRCSPRSGDLSVYWYQQSLDQGLQFLIQYYNGEERAKGNILERFSAQQFPDLHSELNLSSLELGDSALYFCASSVDGGDTEAFFGQGTRLTVV.

This clonotype was recorded at least ten times. The chain recombines TRBV12-3 or TRBV12-4 with TRBJ2-1; D possibly corresponds to TRBD1 (6 bases). CDR3 size: 14 residues. V lost 2 bases to trimming and J lost 8 bases, with 13 bases between them. For the CDR3, the DNA is TGTGCCAGCAGTTTAAGGGCAGGGGAGCATGAGCAGTTCTTC. Protein product: CASSLRAGEHEQFF.

The V and J genes are TRBV6-4 and TRBJ2-7, with 7 bases matching TRBD1. CDR3 size: 15 residues. The ends lost 10 bases at V and 2 bases at J; junction bases unmatched: 14. CDR1 is MRHNA and CDR2 is SNTAGT in the germline V gene. CDR3 amino acids: CAIHPRDSQAYEQYV. The CDR3 DNA reads as TGTGCCATCCATCCCCGGGACAGTCAAGCCTACGAGCAGTACGTC.

The chain recombines TRBV28 with TRBJ2-3, with a possible D match to TRBD2 (6 bases). Trimming left V 5 bases short and J 3 bases short, with 15 bases between. This CDR3 has 15 residues. From germline, CDR1 is MDHEN and CDR2 SYDVKM. The CDR3 loop reads CASSVGGIGTDTQYF. CDR3 in DNA: TGTGCCAGCAGTGTAGGAGGGATTGGGACAGATACGCAGTATTTT.

This clonotype was observed a handful of times. This chain uses TRBV7-8 with TRBJ1-5; 8 bases match TRBD1. Germline V gene sequence: CDR1 SGHVS, CDR2 FQNEAQ. V lost 2 bases and J lost 7; bases outside the gene matches: 4. The CDR3 has 14 residues. CDR3 protein: CASSLRDRRQPQHF. The CDR3 coding sequence is TGTGCCAGCAGCTTAAGGGACAGGCGGCAGCCCCAGCATTTT.

This clonotype was counted a few times. The genes are TRBV2 and TRBJ2-7; the D is unclear. Germline loops: CDR1 SNHLY, CDR2 FYNNEI. Trimming stripped 3 bases from V and 4 bases from J, with 7 bases between. CDR3 length: 12 residues. Here the CDR3 reads CASSEVGYEQYV. The CDR3 bases are TGTGCCAGCAGTGAGGTCGGATACGAGCAGTACGTC.

The V gene is TRBV7-2, the J gene TRBJ2-7; D is possibly TRBD2 (6 bases). Germline V gene lookup returns CDR1 SGHTA and CDR2 FQGNSA. V lost 2 bases and J lost 5, with 10 bases in between. The CDR3 runs 13 residues. The CDR3 coding sequence is TGTGCCAGCAGCTTAATCGGGGGAAACGAGCAGTACGTC. Protein product: CASSLIGGNEQYV.

In its sample, this clonotype was seen many times. The chain joins TRBV6-2 or TRBV6-3 to TRBJ2-2, with D hard to call. V was trimmed by 2 bases and J by 3 bases, leaving 4 bases between them. Looked up from germline, CDR1 is MNHEY and CDR2 is SVGEGT. CDR3 length equals 13 residues. CDR3 amino acids: CASSYRDTGELFF. The CDR3 coding sequence is TGTGCCAGCAGTTACAGGGACACCGGGGAGCTGTTTTTT.